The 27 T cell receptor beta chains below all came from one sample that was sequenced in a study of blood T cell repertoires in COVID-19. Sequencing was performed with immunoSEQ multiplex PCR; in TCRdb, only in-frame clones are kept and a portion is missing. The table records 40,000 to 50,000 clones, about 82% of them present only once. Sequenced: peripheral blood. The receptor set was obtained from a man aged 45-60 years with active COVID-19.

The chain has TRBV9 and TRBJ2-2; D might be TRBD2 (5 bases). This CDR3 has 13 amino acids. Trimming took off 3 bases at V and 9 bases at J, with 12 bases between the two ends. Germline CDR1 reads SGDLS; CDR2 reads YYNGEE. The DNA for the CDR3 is TGTGCCAGCAGCGCCGCAACGGGAAGGGAGCTGTTTTTT. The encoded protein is CASSAATGRELFF.

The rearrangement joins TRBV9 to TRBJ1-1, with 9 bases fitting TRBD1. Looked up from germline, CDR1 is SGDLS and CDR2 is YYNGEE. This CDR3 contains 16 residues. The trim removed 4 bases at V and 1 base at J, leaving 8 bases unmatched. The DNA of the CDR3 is TGTGCCAGCAGCTCTCCGGGACAGGGCACGAACACTGAAGCTTTCTTT. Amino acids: CASSSPGQGTNTEAFF.

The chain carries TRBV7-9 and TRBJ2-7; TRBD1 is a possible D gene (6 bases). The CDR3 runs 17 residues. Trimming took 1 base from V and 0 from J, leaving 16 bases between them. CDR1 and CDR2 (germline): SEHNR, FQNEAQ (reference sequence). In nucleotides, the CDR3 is TGTGCCAGCAGCTTAGACAGCCGAGCCAGGGGCTCCTACGAGCAGTACTTC. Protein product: CASSLDSRARGSYEQYF.

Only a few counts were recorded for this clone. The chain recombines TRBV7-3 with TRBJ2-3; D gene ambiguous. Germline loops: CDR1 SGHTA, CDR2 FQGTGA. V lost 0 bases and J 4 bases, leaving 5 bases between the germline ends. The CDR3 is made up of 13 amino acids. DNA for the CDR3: TGTGCCAGCAGCTTAACGCGATCAGATACGCAGTATTTT. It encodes CASSLTRSDTQYF. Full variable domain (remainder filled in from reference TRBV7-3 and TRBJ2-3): GAGVSQTPSNKVTEKGKYVELRCDPISGHTALYWYRQSLGQGPEFLIYFQGTGAADDSGLPNDRFFAVRPEGSVSTLKIQRTERGDSAVYLCASSLTRSDTQYFGPGTRLTVL.

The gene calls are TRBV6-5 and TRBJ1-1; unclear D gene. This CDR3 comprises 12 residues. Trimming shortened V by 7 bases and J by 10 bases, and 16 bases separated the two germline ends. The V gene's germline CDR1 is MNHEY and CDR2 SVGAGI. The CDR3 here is CASTPPKGGAFF. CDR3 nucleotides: TGTGCCAGCACCCCCCCCAAAGGAGGAGCTTTCTTT.

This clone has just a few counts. The CDR3 protein is CASSPGAVGNTIYF. The CDR3 DNA follows: TGTGCCAGCTCACCAGGTGCAGTTGGAAACACCATATATTTT. The gene calls are TRBV18 and TRBJ1-3; D gene uncertain. Germline V gene lookup returns CDR1 KGHSH and CDR2 LQKENI. CDR3 length equals 14 residues. Trimming took 2 bases from V and 3 from J, leaving 8 bases between them.

The CDR3 sequence: CASSPLVYGSNQPQHF. Here the CDR3 DNA reads TGTGCCAGCAGCCCCTTAGTTTACGGGAGCAATCAGCCCCAGCATTTT. V usage is TRBV7-9 and J usage is TRBJ1-5; D not certain. The CDR3 sequence is 16 residues long. The V end was cut by 5 bases, the J end by 1 base, with 15 bases between. The germline CDR1 and CDR2 sequences are SEHNR and FQNEAQ (reference sequence).

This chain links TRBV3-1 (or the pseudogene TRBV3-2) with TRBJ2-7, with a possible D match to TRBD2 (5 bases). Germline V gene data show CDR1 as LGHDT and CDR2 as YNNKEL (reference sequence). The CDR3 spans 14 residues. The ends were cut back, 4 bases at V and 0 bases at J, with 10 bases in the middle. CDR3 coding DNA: TGTGCCAGCAGCCGAGGACTGGGCTCCTACGAGCAGTACTTC. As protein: CASSRGLGSYEQYF.

The CDR3 loop reads CASSDGGLEGFNEQFF. CDR3 nucleotides: TGTGCCAGCAGTGACGGAGGACTAGAAGGGTTCAATGAGCAGTTCTTC. V gene TRBV6-1 combines with J gene TRBJ2-1, with 7 bases aligning to TRBD2. J was trimmed by 6 bases and V by 3 bases; bases with no gene match: 11. CDR3 length: 16 residues. Germline values: CDR1 MNHNS, CDR2 SASEGT.

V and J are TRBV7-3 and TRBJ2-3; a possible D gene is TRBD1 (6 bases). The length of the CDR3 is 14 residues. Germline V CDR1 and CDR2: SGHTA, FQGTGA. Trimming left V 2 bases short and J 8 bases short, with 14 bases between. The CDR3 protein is CASSLAARGGTQYF. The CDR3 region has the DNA TGTGCCAGCAGCTTAGCGGCCAGGGGTGGTACGCAGTATTTT.

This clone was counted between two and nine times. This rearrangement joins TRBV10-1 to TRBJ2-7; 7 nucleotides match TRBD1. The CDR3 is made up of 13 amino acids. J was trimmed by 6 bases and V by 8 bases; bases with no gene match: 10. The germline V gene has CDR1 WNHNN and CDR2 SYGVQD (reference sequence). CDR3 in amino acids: CASEAERDSEQYF. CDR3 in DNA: TGCGCCAGCGAAGCAGAACGGGACAGCGAGCAGTACTTC.

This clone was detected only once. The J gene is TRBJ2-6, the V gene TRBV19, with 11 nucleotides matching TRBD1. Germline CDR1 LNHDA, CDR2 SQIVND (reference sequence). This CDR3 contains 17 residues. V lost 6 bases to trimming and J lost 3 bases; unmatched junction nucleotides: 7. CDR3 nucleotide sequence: TGTGCCAGTAGGTCTTGGGACAGGGGGTTTGGGGCCAACGTCCTGACTTTC. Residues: CASRSWDRGFGANVLTF.

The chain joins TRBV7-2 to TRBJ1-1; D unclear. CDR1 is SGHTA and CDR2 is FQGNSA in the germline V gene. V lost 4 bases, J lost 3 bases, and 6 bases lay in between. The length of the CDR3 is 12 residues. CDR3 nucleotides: TGTGCCAGCAGCTCGGGGTACACTGAAGCTTTCTTT. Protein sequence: CASSSGYTEAFF.

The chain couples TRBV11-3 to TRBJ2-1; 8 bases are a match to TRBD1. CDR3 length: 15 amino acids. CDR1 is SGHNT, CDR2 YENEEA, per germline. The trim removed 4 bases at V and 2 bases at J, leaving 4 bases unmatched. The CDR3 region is CASSSSGGAYNEQFF. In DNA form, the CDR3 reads TGTGCCAGCAGCTCCTCAGGGGGCGCCTACAATGAGCAGTTCTTC.

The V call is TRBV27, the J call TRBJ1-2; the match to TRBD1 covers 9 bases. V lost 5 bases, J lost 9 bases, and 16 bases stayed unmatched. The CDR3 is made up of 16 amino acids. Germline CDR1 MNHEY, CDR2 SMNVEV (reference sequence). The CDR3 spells CASSRTTGGATSSYTF. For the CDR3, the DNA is TGTGCCAGCAGTCGAACTACAGGGGGCGCGACGTCGAGCTACACCTTC.

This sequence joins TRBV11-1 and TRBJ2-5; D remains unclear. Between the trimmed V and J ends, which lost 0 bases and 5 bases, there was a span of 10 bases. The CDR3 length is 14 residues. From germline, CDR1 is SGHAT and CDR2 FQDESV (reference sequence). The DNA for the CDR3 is TGTGCCAGCAGCTTAGCGCTGTGGAGCGAGACCCAGTACTTC. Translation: CASSLALWSETQYF.

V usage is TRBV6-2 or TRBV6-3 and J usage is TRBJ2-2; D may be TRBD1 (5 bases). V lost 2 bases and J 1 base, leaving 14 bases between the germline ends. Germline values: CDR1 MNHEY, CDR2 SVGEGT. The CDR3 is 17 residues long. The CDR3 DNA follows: TGTGCCAGCAGTTACCGAGATGCAGGGCGGAACACCGGGGAGCTGTTTTTT. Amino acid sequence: CASSYRDAGRNTGELFF.

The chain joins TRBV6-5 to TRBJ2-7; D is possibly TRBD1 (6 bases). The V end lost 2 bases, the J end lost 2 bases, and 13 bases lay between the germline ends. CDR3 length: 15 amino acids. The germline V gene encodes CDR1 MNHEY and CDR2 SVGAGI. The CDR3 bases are TGTGCCAGCAGTTACCGAACAGGGCTTCCCTACGAGCAGTACTTC. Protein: CASSYRTGLPYEQYF.

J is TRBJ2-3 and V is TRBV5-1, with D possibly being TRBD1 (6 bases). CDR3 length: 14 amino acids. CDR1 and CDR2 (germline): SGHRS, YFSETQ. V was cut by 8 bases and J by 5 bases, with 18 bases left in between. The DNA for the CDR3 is TGCGCCAGTAAAGGACAGTTCGGTCTAGATACGCAGTATTTT. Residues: CASKGQFGLDTQYF.

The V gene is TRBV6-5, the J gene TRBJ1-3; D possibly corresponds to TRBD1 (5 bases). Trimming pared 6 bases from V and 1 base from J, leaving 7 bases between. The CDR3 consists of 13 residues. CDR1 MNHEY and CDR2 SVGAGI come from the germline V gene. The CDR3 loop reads CASSRVSGNTIYF. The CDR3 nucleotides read TGTGCCAGCAGCAGGGTTTCTGGAAACACCATATATTTT.

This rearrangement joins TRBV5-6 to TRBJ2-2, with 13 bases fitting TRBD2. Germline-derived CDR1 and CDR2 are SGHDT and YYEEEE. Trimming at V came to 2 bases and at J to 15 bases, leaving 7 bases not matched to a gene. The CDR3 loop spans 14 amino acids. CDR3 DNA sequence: TGTGCCAGCAGCTTTGGGACTAGCGGGACGAGGTTGTTTTTT. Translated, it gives CASSFGTSGTRLFF.

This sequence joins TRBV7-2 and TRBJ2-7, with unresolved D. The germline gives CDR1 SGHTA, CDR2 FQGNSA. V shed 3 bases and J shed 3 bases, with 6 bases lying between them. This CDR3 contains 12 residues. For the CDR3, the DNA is TGTGCCAGCAGCTTCAGTTACTACGAGCAGTACTTC. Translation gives CASSFSYYEQYF.

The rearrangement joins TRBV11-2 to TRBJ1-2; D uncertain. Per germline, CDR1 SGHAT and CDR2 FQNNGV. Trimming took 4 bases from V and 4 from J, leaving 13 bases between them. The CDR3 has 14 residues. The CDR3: CASSYTPEGYGYTF. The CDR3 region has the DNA TGTGCCAGCAGCTATACCCCGGAGGGCTATGGCTACACCTTC.

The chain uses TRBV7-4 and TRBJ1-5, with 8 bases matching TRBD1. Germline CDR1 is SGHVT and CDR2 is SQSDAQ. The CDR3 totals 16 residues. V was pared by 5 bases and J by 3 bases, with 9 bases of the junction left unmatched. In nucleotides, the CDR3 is TGTGCCAGCAGCCCATGGACAGGGTGGGACAATCAGCCCCAGCATTTT. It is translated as CASSPWTGWDNQPQHF.

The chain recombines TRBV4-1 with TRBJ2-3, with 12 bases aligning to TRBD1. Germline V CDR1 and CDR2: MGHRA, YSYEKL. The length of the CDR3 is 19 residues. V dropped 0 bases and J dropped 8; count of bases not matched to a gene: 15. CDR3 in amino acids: CASSQDGPTPGQGARTQYF. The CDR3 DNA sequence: TGCGCCAGCAGCCAAGACGGTCCAACCCCGGGACAGGGGGCGCGTACGCAGTATTTT.

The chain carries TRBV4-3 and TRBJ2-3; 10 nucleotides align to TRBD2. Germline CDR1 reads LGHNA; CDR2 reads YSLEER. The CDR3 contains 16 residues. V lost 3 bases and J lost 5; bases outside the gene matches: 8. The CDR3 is CASSQGSGGAKDTQYF. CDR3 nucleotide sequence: TGCGCCAGCAGCCAGGGAAGCGGGGGGGCCAAAGATACGCAGTATTTT.

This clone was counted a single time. The chain's CDR3 is CASSSTSTDTQYF. The CDR3 DNA reads TGTGCCAGCAGTTCGACTAGCACAGATACGCAGTATTTT. V usage is TRBV2 and J usage is TRBJ2-3, with D uncertain. The germline gives CDR1 SNHLY, CDR2 FYNNEI. CDR3 length equals 13 residues. The ends were cut back, 5 bases at V and 0 bases at J, with 6 bases in the middle.